These 6 T cell receptor beta chains were sequenced from one sample in a study of blood T cell repertoires in COVID-19. Here immunoSEQ multiplex PCR was the method, and the copy in TCRdb shows in-frame clones only, minus some. The table has tens of thousands of clones, approximately 91% seen once. The sample comprised peripheral blood. These receptors were taken from a human donor in a cohort sampled during active COVID-19.

The chain employs TRBV3-1 (or the pseudogene TRBV3-2) and TRBJ1-2; D is ambiguous. This CDR3 has 13 residues. CDR1 is LGHDT, CDR2 YNNKEL, per germline (reference sequence). The V end lost 0 bases, the J end lost 3 bases, and 5 bases lay between the germline ends. CDR3 amino acids: CASSQDRYYGYTF. Written as DNA, the CDR3 is TGTGCCAGCAGCCAAGATCGGTACTATGGCTACACCTTC.

The CDR3 coding sequence is TGTGCCAGCAGTTTGAGGGTTGAGCAGTTCTTC. It yields the protein CASSLRVEQFF. The rearrangement uses TRBV28 and TRBJ2-1, with D perhaps matching TRBD2 (5 bases). V lost 3 bases to trimming and J lost 9 bases, with 6 bases between them. The CDR3 spans 11 residues. From germline, CDR1 is MDHEN and CDR2 SYDVKM.

The CDR3 DNA sequence: TGTGCCAGCAGCCGTAGGGGAATTGAGTATGGCTACACCTTC. Its translation: CASSRRGIEYGYTF. The genes are TRBV13 and TRBJ1-2; D is perhaps TRBD1 (5 bases). V lost 5 bases, J lost 5 bases, and 15 bases lay in between. Germline CDR1 reads PRHDT; CDR2 reads FYEKMQ (reference sequence). This CDR3 spans 14 amino acids.

In its sample, this clone was seen once. This chain uses TRBV29-1 with TRBJ1-4; 9 positions agree with TRBD1. CDR1 SQVTM and CDR2 ANQGSEA come from the germline V gene. This CDR3 is built from 13 residues. J was trimmed by 6 bases and V by 7 bases; bases with no gene match: 6. CDR3: CSALQGADEKLFF. DNA for the CDR3: TGCAGCGCGTTACAGGGGGCGGATGAAAAACTGTTTTTT. The full variable domain, with the rest looked up from reference TRBV29-1 and TRBJ1-4, is SAVISQKPSRDICQRGTSLTIQCQVDSQVTMMFWYRQQPGQSLTLIATANQGSEATYESGFVIDKFPISRPNLTFSTLTVSNMSPEDSSIYLCSALQGADEKLFFGSGTQLSVL.

This chain connects TRBV15 to TRBJ1-1; D gene ambiguous. In germline, CDR1 is LNHNV, CDR2 YYDKDF (reference sequence). V lost 0 bases and J 0 bases, leaving 8 bases between the germline ends. The CDR3 has 15 amino acids. For the CDR3, the DNA is TGTGCCACCAGCAGAGATCCTGAGATGAACACTGAAGCTTTCTTT. It translates to CATSRDPEMNTEAFF.

The V gene is TRBV29-1, the J gene TRBJ1-1, with a tentative D call TRBD1 (5 bases). The V gene lost 2 bases and the J gene lost 4 bases, with 8 bases spanning the gap. The V gene's germline CDR1 is SQVTM and CDR2 ANQGSEA. The CDR3 spans 12 residues. The CDR3 protein is CSVEFRGTEAFF. The CDR3 DNA follows: TGCAGCGTTGAATTTAGGGGCACTGAAGCTTTCTTT.